The clone carrying this T cell receptor beta chain was detected ten times or more. This entry is derived from a study of neurological immune-mediated disorders. TCRdb re-analysed the 5' RACE reads in MiXCR, keeping a single row per CDR3 protein. Of roughly 60,000 distinct CDR3 sequences listed, 3% to 4% are singletons. The CDR3 length is 15 residues. CDR1 is MNHNY and CDR2 is SVGAGI in the germline V gene (reference sequence). J lost 3 bases, V lost 4 bases, and 5 bases had no gene match. Sequenced material: PBMCs. The TCR comes from a woman aged 45-60 years with multiple sclerosis. The rearrangement links TRBV6-6 to TRBJ2-1, with 8 positions matching TRBD2. CDR3 coding DNA: TGTGCCAGCAGTTTACTAGCGGCCGACTACAATGAGCAGTTCTTC. Protein: CASSLLAADYNEQFF.